This TCR beta chain was captured in a study of CD4+ T cells in melanoma. Study results and limitations: Diverse differentiation states were reported for melanoma neoantigen-specific CD4+ T cells. CD8+ T cell, macrophage and B cell function reportedly correlated with neoantigen-specific CD4+ T cells.

The protocol was immunoSEQ multiplex PCR, while the TCRdb copy is restricted to in-frame clones and leaves out a portion. The table lists about 20,000 clones, around 82% of them singletons. Of note for this clone: Its antigen is currently unknown.

The germline V gene encodes CDR1 MGHDK and CDR2 SYGVNS. Trimming shortened V by 4 bases and J by 0 bases, and 3 bases separated the two germline ends. This CDR3 has 12 residues. This receptor was taken from a human donor with melanoma. Sequencing was done on a sample of cells from a culture (not recorded whether cultured in vitro). V usage is TRBV25-1 and J usage is TRBJ1-1, with unresolved D. This CDR3 reads CASSGLNTEAFF. CDR3 sequence (DNA): TGTGCCAGCAGTGGCCTGAACACTGAAGCTTTCTTT.